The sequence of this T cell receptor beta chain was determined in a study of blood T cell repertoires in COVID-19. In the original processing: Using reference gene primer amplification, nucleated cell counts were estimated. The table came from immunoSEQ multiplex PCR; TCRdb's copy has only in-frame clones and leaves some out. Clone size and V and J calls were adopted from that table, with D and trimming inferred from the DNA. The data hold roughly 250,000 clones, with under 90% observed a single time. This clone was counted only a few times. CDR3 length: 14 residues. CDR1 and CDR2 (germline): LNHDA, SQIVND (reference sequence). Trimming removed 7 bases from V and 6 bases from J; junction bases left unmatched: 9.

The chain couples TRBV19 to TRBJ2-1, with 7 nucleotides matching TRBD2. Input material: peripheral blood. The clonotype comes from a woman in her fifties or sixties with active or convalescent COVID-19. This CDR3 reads CASTGQRGTNEQFF. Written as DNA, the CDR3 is TGTGCCAGTACAGGCCAGCGGGGCACCAATGAGCAGTTCTTC.